The entry below describes one TCR beta chain. The antigen this receptor binds is unknown. No much larger clone is present one base from it, and per-base qualities are unavailable. Via the germline V gene (reference sequence), CDR1 is PRHDT and CDR2 FYEKMQ. V drops 4 bases and J drops 1 base, leaving 7 bases in between. Measured from the cysteine to the phenylalanine, the CDR3 is 13 residues long. Of all the DNA, just the CDR3 is kept, 39 bases in frame from base 1. TCRbeta CDR3 regions were amplified from genomic DNA using the immunoSEQ Assay, a bias-controlled multiplex PCR. Regarding the original processing steps: Within the assay, amplification of reference gene primers was used to estimate how many nucleated cells each sample contained. To quantify the absolute abundance of each unique TCRbeta CDR3 rearrangement, sequence reads were collapsed and filtered. For each sample, productive Simpson clonality was calculated as the square root of Simpson's diversity index over productive rearrangements. Imported from immuneACCESS, the table was reduced by TCRdb to in-frame sequences with V and J called. These copies leave out some clones; in studies compared against another copy, an unresolved V gene accounts for under half, and the cause of the remainder is not known. The V and J calls and clone size are taken from that table; D and trimming were inferred from the DNA. This sample has fewer than 400,000 clones in its table, and around 90% of those were observed once. Less than 3.5% of the sample is held by the ten biggest clonotypes.

This specimen belongs to a study of blood T cell repertoires in COVID-19 (dated by TCRdb to 2019 to 2021). Regarding the complete study: Samples covering the acute and convalescent phases of COVID-19 were provided by collaborators in the United States, Italy and Spain. The prospective study material was composed of cDNA or gDNA derived from T cells, B-cell-depleted T cells, or PBMCs. The dataset comprised deeply sampled blood TCRbeta repertoires from subjects exposed to, actively infected with, or recovered from COVID-19. A freely available public database, intended as a resource for researchers studying the immune response to SARS-CoV-2, is where the repertoires were released. Samples came from the ongoing ImmuneRACE study (first 160 participants) plus 1,254 subjects from 6 global collaborators. Sample metadata almost always included a de-identified subject ID, COVID-19 status, age in years and sex. Where available, HLA class I and class II types were obtained from metadata supplied by the sample provider rather than from assay-based typing.

Overall study outcomes, separate from this receptor: The quantity of clinical and demographic metadata differed by source and by participant and was supplied without curation.

One collaborating source in Seattle enrolled patients while the patients were actively infected and followed the patients over time throughout the course of disease. Each collaborating institution followed its own protocols to collect whole blood in K2EDTA tubes. For TCRbeta analysis, collaborators shipped samples in one of three forms: frozen whole blood, isolated PBMCs, or DNA extracted from either of those sample types. The chain couples TRBV13 to TRBJ1-1, with the D gene not confidently named. Sequencing was done on a sample of peripheral blood. The sequence came from a woman aged 30 to 39 with COVID-19, enrolled during active disease. The encoded CDR3 is CASSWGGNTEAFF. The DNA is as follows: TGTGCCAGCAGCTGGGGAGGGAACACTGAAGCTTTCTTT.